This TCR beta chain was profiled in a study of blood T cell repertoires in COVID-19. At the level of the study: The United States, Italy and Spain were the sources of the acute and convalescent COVID-19 samples. Sources were T cells, B-cell-depleted T cells, or PBMCs; the material itself was cDNA or gDNA.

The germline gives CDR1 LNHDA, CDR2 SQIVND (reference sequence). With 5 bases clipped from V and 1 base from J, the junction kept 15 bases outside the gene matches. This CDR3 spans 18 amino acids. In the source study's methods: Amplification with reference gene primers provided the estimates of nucleated cell counts. Sequencing used immunoSEQ multiplex PCR; TCRdb keeps in-frame clones, though not all of them. From that table come the V and J calls and clone size; the DNA was used to work out D and trimming. The sample includes some 320,000 clones, around 87% seen only once; the top ten take less than 9.5%.

This TCR came from a woman in her forties or fifties who had recovered from COVID-19. Sequenced material: peripheral blood. This chain uses TRBV19 with TRBJ1-1, with 8 bases aligning to TRBD1. The CDR3: CASSRSGTGSAGNTEAFF. The CDR3 nucleotides read TGTGCCAGTAGTCGGTCCGGGACAGGAAGCGCGGGGAACACTGAAGCTTTCTTT.